This T cell receptor beta chain stems from a study of PD-1 and CTLA-4 blockade in melanoma. TCRdb's copy holds only in-frame clones and misses some; the assay was immunoSEQ multiplex PCR. The repertoire holds almost 30,000 clones, with around 90% as singletons. The germline CDR1 and CDR2 sequences are MNHEY and SMNVEV (reference sequence). The length of the CDR3 is 18 residues. Between the trimmed V and J ends, which lost 0 bases and 6 bases, there was a span of 20 bases. This rearrangement joins TRBV27 to TRBJ2-2, with D tentatively TRBD1 (5 bases). The sequencing used CD8+ T cells from peripheral blood, collected before anti-PD-1 treatment. This clonotype was obtained from a human donor with melanoma. The CDR3 DNA follows: TGTGCCAGCAGTTTATCGGCAGGGCCACCAGTCGTCCCCGGGGAGCTGTTTTTT. Its translation is CASSLSAGPPVVPGELFF.